Listed below are T cell receptor beta chains from one sample, sequenced in a study of OX40 agonist ivuxolimab in advanced cancers. Generated by immunoSEQ multiplex PCR, the TCRdb table keeps only in-frame clones and is missing some. The sample has 15,000 to 20,000 clones, roughly 85% seen once. This specimen consisted of CD4+ or CD8+ T cells sorted from blood, obtained in a trial of the OX40 agonist ivuxolimab. Source of these receptors: an adult with an advanced solid tumor such as melanoma, head and neck, liver or kidney cancer. CDR3s include the opening cysteine and the closing phenylalanine or tryptophan. D genes are given only for firm matches. Expanded clones get a size class; other rows say once, few or many, or leave the size out.

J	size	D	V	CDR3	DNA
TRBJ2-1	.	.	TRBV28	CASRRFTDEQFF	TGTGCCAGCAGGAGGTTTACGGATGAGCAGTTCTTC
TRBJ1-5	.	.	TRBV4-1	CASSQVFGGGANQPQHF	TGCGCCAGCAGCCAAGTTTTTGGGGGTGGTGCCAATCAGCCCCAGCATTTT
TRBJ1-6	once	.	TRBV7-3	CASSLRGTRKNSPLHF	TGTGCCAGCAGCTTGAGGGGGACACGGAAGAATTCACCCCTCCACTTT
TRBJ2-3	.	TRBD1	TRBV5-8	CASSLAGGASTDTQYF	TGTGCCAGCAGCTTGGCAGGGGGCGCAAGTACAGATACGCAGTATTTT
TRBJ2-1	.	TRBD2	TRBV10-3	CAISESSLAGGDEQFF	TGTGCCATCAGTGAGTCGAGTCTAGCGGGAGGGGACGAGCAGTTCTTC
TRBJ2-7	once	TRBD1	TRBV19	CASSATGVYEQYF	TGTGCCAGTAGTGCAACAGGGGTTTACGAGCAGTACTTC
TRBJ2-2	.	TRBD1	TRBV6-5	CASSSIDRETGELFF	TGTGCCAGCAGTTCCATTGACAGGGAAACCGGGGAGCTGTTTTTT
TRBJ1-5	.	TRBD1	TRBV5-5	CASTSTGASNQPQHF	TGTGCCAGCACCTCGACAGGGGCAAGCAATCAGCCCCAGCATTTT
TRBJ2-1	.	.	TRBV7-9	CASSLVGSNEQFF	TGTGCCAGCAGCTTAGTGGGGTCTAATGAGCAGTTCTTC
TRBJ1-1	.	.	TRBV6-1	CASSEGSTEAFF	TGTGCCAGCAGTGAAGGCAGCACTGAAGCTTTCTTT
TRBJ2-5	.	.	TRBV6-5	CASSSSGAYETQYF	TGTGCCAGCAGTTCATCCGGGGCCTATGAGACCCAGTACTTC
TRBJ2-4	once	.	TRBV4-1	CASSHPGQNIQYF	TGCGCCAGCAGCCATCCCGGGCAAAACATTCAGTACTTC
TRBJ2-7	.	TRBD1	TRBV28	CASSTTGGPGTYEQYF	TGTGCCAGCAGCACCACAGGGGGCCCGGGAACCTACGAGCAGTACTTC
TRBJ2-1	.	.	TRBV5-8	CASSAGDEQFF	TGTGCCAGCAGCGCCGGGGATGAGCAGTTCTTC
TRBJ1-2	.	.	TRBV7-8	CASSSDVGNYGYTF	TGTGCCAGCAGCTCGGATGTCGGGAACTATGGCTACACCTTC
TRBJ2-3	.	.	TRBV4-1	CASSLTGGDTDTQYF	TGCGCCAGCAGCCTAACAGGGGGGGACACAGATACGCAGTATTTT
TRBJ2-7	.	.	TRBV13	CASSPGTPGEQYF	TGTGCCAGCAGCCCCGGGACACCTGGCGAGCAGTACTTC
TRBJ2-7	.	TRBD1	TRBV7-6	CASGGTGFLEQYF	TGTGCCAGCGGGGGGACAGGATTTTTGGAGCAGTACTTC
TRBJ2-7	.	TRBD1	TRBV27	CASRDREDEQYF	TGTGCCAGCAGAGACAGGGAAGACGAGCAGTACTTC
TRBJ1-2	once	TRBD1	TRBV14	CASSPSGTGPFGYTF	TGTGCCAGCAGCCCGTCCGGGACAGGGCCTTTTGGCTACACCTTC
TRBJ1-2	.	TRBD1	TRBV5-1	CASSSPDRANYGYTF	TGCGCCAGCAGCTCCCCAGACAGGGCTAACTATGGCTACACCTTC
TRBJ2-7	medium-sized	TRBD2	TRBV6-6	CASSYGGGGYEQYF	TGTGCCAGCAGTTACGGGGGGGGAGGCTACGAGCAGTACTTC
TRBJ2-1	.	.	TRBV6-5	CASSYSKGGNEQFF	TGTGCCAGCAGTTACTCGAAGGGGGGCAATGAGCAGTTCTTC
TRBJ2-7	.	.	TRBV27	CASSPRGGNEQYF	TGTGCCAGCAGTCCGAGGGGGGGAAACGAGCAGTACTTC
TRBJ2-3	once	TRBD1	TRBV29-1	CSATGDPYTDTQYF	TGCAGCGCAACAGGGGACCCGTACACAGATACGCAGTATTTT
TRBJ2-3	.	.	TRBV27	CASSSLAPSLGTDTQYF	TGTGCCAGCAGTTCCCTTGCGCCCTCCCTGGGCACAGATACGCAGTATTTT
TRBJ1-2	few	.	TRBV28	CASTTAFGQTNYGYTF	TGTGCCAGCACCACAGCATTTGGACAGACTAACTATGGCTACACCTTC
TRBJ2-1	.	.	TRBV13	CASSSETDEQFF	TGTGCCAGCAGCTCCGAGACGGATGAGCAGTTCTTC
TRBJ1-2	.	.	TRBV29-1	CSVPKASSSGYTF	TGCAGCGTCCCAAAGGCGAGTTCCTCTGGCTACACCTTC
TRBJ2-7	once	.	TRBV28	CASSLLGREQYF	TGTGCCAGCAGTTTATTAGGGAGGGAGCAGTACTTC
TRBJ2-7	.	TRBD2	TRBV7-9	CASSFPGLAGLSYEQYF	TGTGCCAGCAGCTTCCCGGGACTAGCGGGCCTCTCCTACGAGCAGTACTTC
TRBJ2-1	.	.	TRBV19	CASSILAWNEQFF	TGTGCCAGTAGTATACTAGCGTGGAATGAGCAGTTCTTC
TRBJ2-1	.	TRBD2	TRBV7-9	CAGLREGRVLNEQFF	TGTGCAGGCCTCCGGGAGGGAAGGGTGCTGAATGAGCAGTTCTTC
TRBJ2-7	.	TRBD1	TRBV27	CASSLGTGYPYEQYF	TGTGCCAGCAGTTTGGGGACAGGGTATCCGTACGAGCAGTACTTC
TRBJ2-2	once	.	TRBV29-1	CSVEPGDIDGELFF	TGCAGCGTTGAGCCCGGCGACATCGACGGGGAGCTGTTTTTT
TRBJ2-5	.	.	TRBV7-6	CASSLYAGQETQYF	TGTGCCAGCAGCTTATATGCGGGACAAGAGACCCAGTACTTC
TRBJ1-4	.	.	TRBV7-9	CASRRSNEKLFF	TGTGCCAGCAGAAGGTCAAATGAAAAACTGTTTTTT
TRBJ1-4	.	.	TRBV5-1	CASSLEGSNEKLFF	TGCGCCAGCAGCTTGGAAGGGAGTAATGAAAAACTGTTTTTT
TRBJ2-2	.	.	TRBV18	CASSPTGTGPRNTGELFF	TGTGCCAGCTCACCCACGGGGACGGGCCCGAGGAACACCGGGGAGCTGTTTTTT
TRBJ2-2	.	TRBD2	TRBV5-5	CASLGLAGGTGELFF	TGTGCCAGCCTGGGACTAGCGGGCGGTACCGGGGAGCTGTTTTTT
TRBJ1-3	.	.	TRBV9	CASSVAVSGNTIYF	TGTGCCAGCAGCGTAGCCGTCTCTGGAAACACCATATATTTT